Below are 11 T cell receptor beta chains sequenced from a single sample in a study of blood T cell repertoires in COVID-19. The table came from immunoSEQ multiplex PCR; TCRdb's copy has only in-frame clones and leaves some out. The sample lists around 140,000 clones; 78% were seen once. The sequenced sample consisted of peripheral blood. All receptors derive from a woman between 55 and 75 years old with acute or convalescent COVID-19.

The CDR3 DNA reads as TGTGCCAGCAGCCTCCGAGAAGCGTCTGCTGGCTACACCTTC. Protein sequence: CASSLREASAGYTF. The chain carries TRBV5-6 and TRBJ1-2, with D unresolved. The CDR3 is 14 residues long. Germline V gene sequence: CDR1 SGHDT, CDR2 YYEEEE. V lost 4 bases and J lost 7, with 17 bases in between. Drawing the rest from reference TRBV5-6 and TRBJ1-2, the complete variable domain is DAGVTQSPTHLIKTRGQQVTLRCSPKSGHDTVSWYQQALGQGPQFIFQYYEEEERQRGNFPDRFSGHQFPNYSSELNVNALLLGDSALYLCASSLREASAGYTFGSGTRLTVV.

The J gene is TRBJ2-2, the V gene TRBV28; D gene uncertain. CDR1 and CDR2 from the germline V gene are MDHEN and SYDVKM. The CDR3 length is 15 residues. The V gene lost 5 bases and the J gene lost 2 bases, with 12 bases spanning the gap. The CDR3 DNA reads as TGTGCCAGCAGTCCCGGGTGGAGTAACACCGGGGAGCTGTTTTTT. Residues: CASSPGWSNTGELFF. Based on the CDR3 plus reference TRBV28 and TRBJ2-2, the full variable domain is DVKVTQSSRYLVKRTGEKVFLECVQDMDHENMFWYRQDPGLGLRLIYFSYDVKMKEKGDIPEGYSVSREKKERFSLILESASTNQTSMYLCASSPGWSNTGELFFGEGSRLTVL.

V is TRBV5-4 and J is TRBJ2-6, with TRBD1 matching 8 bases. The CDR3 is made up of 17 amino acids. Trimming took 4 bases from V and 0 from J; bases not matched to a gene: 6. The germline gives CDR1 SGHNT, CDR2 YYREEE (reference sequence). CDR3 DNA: TGTGCCAGCAGCGGCCAGACAGGGGTCTCTGGGGCCAACGTCCTGACTTTC. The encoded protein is CASSGQTGVSGANVLTF.

This chain's CDR3 is CASSDLRTNVLTF. In DNA, the CDR3 is TGTGCCAGCAGCGATTTGCGAACCAACGTCCTGACTTTC. The gene calls are TRBV11-2 and TRBJ2-6, with D unresolved. Germline V CDR1 and CDR2: SGHAT, FQNNGV. V lost 5 bases to trimming and J lost 8 bases, with 10 bases between them. This CDR3 region has 13 residues. The entire variable domain, with the rest obtained from reference TRBV11-2 and TRBJ2-6, is as follows: EAGVAQSPRYKIIEKRQSVAFWCNPISGHATLYWYQQILGQGPKLLIQFQNNGVVDDSQLPKDRFSAERLKGVDSTLKIQPAKLEDSAVYLCASSDLRTNVLTFGAGSRLTVL.

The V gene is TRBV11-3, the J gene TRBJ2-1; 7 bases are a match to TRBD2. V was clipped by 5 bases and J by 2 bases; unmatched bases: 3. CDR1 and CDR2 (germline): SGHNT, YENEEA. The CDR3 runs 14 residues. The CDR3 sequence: CASSLSGTYNEQFF. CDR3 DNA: TGTGCCAGCAGCCTGAGCGGGACCTACAATGAGCAGTTCTTC.

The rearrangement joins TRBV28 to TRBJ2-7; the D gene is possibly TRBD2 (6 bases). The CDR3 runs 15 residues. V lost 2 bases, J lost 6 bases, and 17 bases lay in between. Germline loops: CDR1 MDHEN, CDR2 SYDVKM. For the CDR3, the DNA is TGTGCCAGCAGTTTACTAATTGGGAGGAAACGCGAGCAGTACTTC. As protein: CASSLLIGRKREQYF.

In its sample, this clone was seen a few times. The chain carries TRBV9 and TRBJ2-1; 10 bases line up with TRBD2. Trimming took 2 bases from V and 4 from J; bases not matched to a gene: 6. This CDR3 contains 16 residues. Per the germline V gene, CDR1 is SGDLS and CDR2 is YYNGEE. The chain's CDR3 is CASSVSSSGSYNEQFF. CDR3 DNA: TGTGCCAGCAGCGTTTCATCTAGCGGGAGTTACAATGAGCAGTTCTTC.

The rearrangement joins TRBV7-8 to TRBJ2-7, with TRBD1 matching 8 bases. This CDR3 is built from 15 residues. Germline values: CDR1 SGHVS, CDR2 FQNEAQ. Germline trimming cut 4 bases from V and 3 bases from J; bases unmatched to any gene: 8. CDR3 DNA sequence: TGTGCCAGCAGCTCAGCCGGGACAGGCTTCTACGAGCAGTACTTC. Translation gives CASSSAGTGFYEQYF.

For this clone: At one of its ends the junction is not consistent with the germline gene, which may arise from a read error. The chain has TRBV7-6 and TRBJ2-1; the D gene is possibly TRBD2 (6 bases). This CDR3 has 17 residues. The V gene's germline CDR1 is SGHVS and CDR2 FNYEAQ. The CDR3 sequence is CAGSLGFGSQGYNEQFF. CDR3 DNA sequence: TGTGCCGGCAGCTTAGGGTTCGGGAGTCAAGGCTACAATGAGCAGTTCTTC. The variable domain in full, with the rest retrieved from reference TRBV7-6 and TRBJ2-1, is GAGVSQSPRYKVTKRGQDVALRCDPISGHVSLYWYRQALGQGPEFLTYFNYEAQQDKSGLPNDRFSAERPEGSISTLTIQRTEQRDSAMYRCAGSLGFGSQGYNEQFFGPGTRLTVL.

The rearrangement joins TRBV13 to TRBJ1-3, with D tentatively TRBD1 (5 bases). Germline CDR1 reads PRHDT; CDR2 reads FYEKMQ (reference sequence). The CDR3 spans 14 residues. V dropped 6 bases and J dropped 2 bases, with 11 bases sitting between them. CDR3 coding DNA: TGTGCCAGCAGAACCGCAGGGCCTGGAAACACCATATATTTT. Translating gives CASRTAGPGNTIYF.

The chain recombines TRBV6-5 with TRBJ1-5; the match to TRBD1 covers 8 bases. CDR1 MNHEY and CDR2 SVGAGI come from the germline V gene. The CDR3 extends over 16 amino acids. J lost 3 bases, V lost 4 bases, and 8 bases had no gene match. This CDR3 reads CASSFRTGRFNQPQHF. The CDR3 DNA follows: TGTGCCAGCAGTTTCCGGACAGGGAGGTTCAATCAGCCCCAGCATTTT.